This T cell receptor (beta chain) was observed in a study of cytomegalovirus exposure and HLA in healthy donors. PCR employed 60 Vbeta and 13 Jbeta primers. Only in-frame clones appear in the TCRdb table, and some are missing; sequencing was by immunoSEQ multiplex PCR. Of some 200,000 clones in the sample, 70% are singletons; the top ten hold about 3%. This CDR3 spans 14 amino acids. Germline V gene lookup returns CDR1 MDHEN and CDR2 SYDVKM. Between the trimmed V and J ends, which lost 2 bases and 0 bases, there was a span of 2 bases. This TCR derives from a man aged 40-55 years in good health and CMV-seropositive. The sequenced sample consisted of PBMCs. The chain carries TRBV28 and TRBJ1-6; no clear D. CDR3 nucleotides: TGTGCCAGCAGTTTACTCTCCTATAATTCACCCCTCCACTTT. Translating it yields CASSLLSYNSPLHF. Drawing the rest from reference TRBV28 and TRBJ1-6, the complete variable domain is DVKVTQSSRYLVKRTGEKVFLECVQDMDHENMFWYRQDPGLGLRLIYFSYDVKMKEKGDIPEGYSVSREKKERFSLILESASTNQTSMYLCASSLLSYNSPLHFGNGTRLTVT.